One and the same sample provided the 21 T cell receptor beta chains below, sequenced in a study of blood T cells in healthy people across ages. Primers used in a second PCR of roughly 6 to 12 cycles were a sample-barcoded 5' primer and a J-beta primer mix. TCRdb independently ran MiXCR on the 5' RACE reads; one entry per CDR3 protein. The table records approximately 810,000 distinct CDR3 sequences, 29% of them present only once. Source material: blood. These receptors were taken from a woman of 80 years or more in good health.

The chain is built from TRBV5-6 and TRBJ1-5; D unresolved. V was cut by 1 base and J by 0 bases, with 11 bases left in between. The germline V gene has CDR1 SGHDT and CDR2 YYEEEE. There are 16 residues in the CDR3. In DNA, the CDR3 is TGTGCCAGCAGCTTGTTTTCGGGTATTAGCAATCAGCCCCAGCATTTT. Protein: CASSLFSGISNQPQHF.

J is TRBJ1-5 and V is TRBV12-3 or TRBV12-4; D gene ambiguous. V was shortened by 5 bases and J by 2 bases, with 10 bases between the two germline ends. The CDR3 length is 14 residues. CDR3: CASSIAGGNQPQHF. The DNA of the CDR3 is TGTGCCAGCAGTATCGCCGGCGGCAATCAGCCCCAGCATTTT.

This clonotype was recorded at least ten times. The rearrangement joins TRBV9 to TRBJ2-3; 7 bases agree with TRBD1. The CDR3 runs 18 residues. CDR1 is SGDLS and CDR2 is YYNGEE in the germline V gene. The trim removed 0 bases at V and 0 bases at J, leaving 10 bases unmatched. CDR3 residues: CASSVASSGQESTDTQYF. The CDR3 nucleotides read TGTGCCAGCAGCGTAGCCTCTAGTGGACAGGAGAGCACAGATACGCAGTATTTT.

This clonotype occurred many times. CDR3 residues: CASSLVGGLQVNQPQHF. The CDR3 DNA sequence: TGTGCCAGCAGCTTAGTTGGGGGGTTACAAGTCAATCAGCCCCAGCATTTT. This chain joins TRBV7-4 and TRBJ1-5; D perhaps matches TRBD1 (5 bases). This CDR3 is 17 amino acids long. In germline, CDR1 is SGHVT, CDR2 SQSDAQ. V lost 1 base, J lost 3 bases, and 16 bases lay in between. Combining the CDR3 with reference TRBV7-4 and TRBJ1-5 gives the whole variable domain GAGVSQSPRYKVAKRGRDVALRCDSISGHVTLYWYRQTLGQGSEVLTYSQSDAQRDKSGRPSGRFSAERPERSVSTLKIQRTEQGDSAVYLCASSLVGGLQVNQPQHFGDGTRLSIL.

Note on this clonotype: One junction end disagrees with the germline gene, perhaps due to a read error. V gene TRBV5-5 combines with J gene TRBJ2-3, with D possibly being TRBD2 (6 bases). The CDR3 contains 14 residues. CDR1 is SGHKS and CDR2 is YYEKEE in the germline V gene (reference sequence). CDR3 sequence: CASSFYTSTGTQYF. In nucleotides, the CDR3 is TGTGCCAGCAGCTTTTATACTAGCACAGGTACGCAGTATTTT.

This clonotype was picked up a small number of times. V usage is TRBV20-1 and J usage is TRBJ1-1, with 7 bases identical to TRBD1. CDR3 size: 15 residues. CDR1 and CDR2 from the germline V gene are DFQATT and SNEGSKA (reference sequence). Germline trimming cut 2 bases from V and 5 bases from J; bases unmatched to any gene: 11. The CDR3 loop reads CSARSWHRGGTEAFF. The CDR3, as DNA: TGCAGTGCTAGATCTTGGCACAGGGGAGGGACTGAAGCTTTCTTT.

This clonotype was observed a few times. This chain links TRBV14 with TRBJ2-1; TRBD1 agrees at 9 bases. The J call may be wrong; the DNA end is better matched by TRBJ2-7. This CDR3 contains 14 residues. The germline V gene encodes CDR1 SGHDN and CDR2 FVKESK. CDR3: CASSKLQGAGEQYF. DNA for the CDR3: TGTGCCAGCAGCAAACTACAGGGGGCGGGAGAGCAGTACTTC.

Notes on this clonotype: One base away lies a much larger clone, so this may be a sequencing read error. V usage is TRBV5-7 and J usage is TRBJ2-5; possibly TRBD2 for D (5 bases). TRBV5-7 is filed as an ORF, its function uncertain. The CDR3 contains 13 residues. V was shortened by 7 bases and J by 2 bases, with 12 bases between the two germline ends. The CDR3 DNA reads as TGTGCCAGCTGCAGAGGGCAGCAAGAGACCCAGTACTTC. It is translated as CASCRGQQETQYF.

This clonotype was seen more than once but under ten times. The chain employs TRBV29-1 and TRBJ2-7; 9 bases align to TRBD1. The V gene's germline CDR1 is SQVTM and CDR2 ANQGSEA. This CDR3 contains 14 residues. Trimming at V came to 6 bases and at J to 3 bases, leaving 9 bases not matched to a gene. The CDR3: CSVAGGQGGYEQYF. CDR3 nucleotide sequence: TGCAGCGTGGCCGGGGGACAGGGAGGCTACGAGCAGTACTTC.

In its sample, this clonotype was seen many times. V gene TRBV7-9 combines with J gene TRBJ1-4, with 9 bases fitting TRBD1. Germline lookup yields CDR1 SEHNR and CDR2 FQNEAQ (reference sequence). The CDR3 has 14 amino acids. The J segment lost 12 bases and the V segment lost 5 bases, leaving 10 bases of the junction unmatched. CDR3 region: CASSITGGKRELFF. DNA for the CDR3: TGTGCCAGCAGCATAACAGGGGGCAAGCGAGAACTGTTTTTT.

The chain employs TRBV7-8 and TRBJ2-1; the D gene is possibly TRBD2 (6 bases). Per the germline V gene, CDR1 is SGHVS and CDR2 is FQNEAQ. The V gene lost 1 base and the J gene lost 12 bases, with 16 bases spanning the gap. The CDR3 spans 14 residues. The CDR3 is CASSLDGLAPPQFF. In nucleotides, the CDR3 is TGTGCCAGCAGCTTAGATGGGCTAGCGCCCCCGCAGTTCTTC.

Of note for this clonotype: With a much larger clone just one base away, this may be a read error. This chain links TRBV10-3 with TRBJ2-1; tentative D call: TRBD1 (5 bases). The J call may not be correct, given that the DNA end is closer to TRBJ2-7. The CDR3 length is 14 residues. Per germline, CDR1 ENHRY and CDR2 SYGVKD. Here the CDR3 DNA reads TGTGCCATCAGTGAAGGGGTCTCCTACAATGAGCAGTACTTC. Encoded protein: CAISEGVSYNEQYF.

This clonotype occurred many times. The chain employs TRBV12-3 or TRBV12-4 and TRBJ2-7; 7 bases fit TRBD2. This CDR3 is built from 15 residues. Unmatched junction bases numbered 8, after V lost 1 base and J lost 5 bases. CDR3 in amino acids: CASSLGGGPGNEQYF. Here the CDR3 DNA reads TGTGCCAGCAGTTTAGGGGGGGGACCTGGGAACGAGCAGTACTTC.

This clonotype was detected ten times or more. The V gene is TRBV3-1, the J gene TRBJ2-5; D is unclear. Germline V lookup: CDR1 LGHDT, CDR2 YNNKEL (reference sequence). This CDR3 comprises 14 residues. With 0 bases removed from V and 4 bases from J, the gap between germline ends came to 9 bases. For the CDR3, the DNA is TGTGCCAGCAGCCAAGATCGGATTAGAGAGACCCAGTACTTC. Translated, it gives CASSQDRIRETQYF.

The CDR3: CASSEWGPNSPLHF. The CDR3 region has the DNA TGTGCCAGCAGTGAATGGGGACCGAATTCACCCCTCCACTTT. The genes are TRBV25-1 and TRBJ1-6, with D possibly being TRBD1 (5 bases). V was clipped by 1 base and J by 7 bases, with 8 bases between them. Germline loops: CDR1 MGHDK, CDR2 SYGVNS. The CDR3 consists of 14 residues.

Comments on this clonotype: A read error may explain this, as a much larger clone is one base away. J is TRBJ1-5 and V is TRBV10-2, with D possibly being TRBD1 (6 bases). V was trimmed by 3 bases and J by 1 base, leaving 10 bases between them. Germline CDR1 and CDR2: WSHSY and SAAADI. The CDR3 is made up of 15 amino acids. In DNA form, the CDR3 reads TGCGCCAGCAGTGATCAGGGGCTGAGCAATCAGCCCCAGCATTTT. This translates into CASSDQGLSNQPQHF.

In the case of this clonotype: A single base separates this from a much larger clone, so it may be a read error. The V and J genes are TRBV6-5 and TRBJ2-6; 8 bases agree with TRBD2. The length of the CDR3 is 18 residues. CDR1 is MNHEY and CDR2 is SVGAGI in the germline V gene. CDR3 DNA: TGTGCCAGCAGTTACTCGACGGGGGGGTCCTCTGGGGCCAACGTCCGGACTTTC. This encodes CASSYSTGGSSGANVRTF.

This clonotype was detected ten times or more. CDR3: CSARDTGGSGANVLTF. CDR3 DNA sequence: TGCAGTGCTAGAGATACGGGGGGTTCTGGGGCCAACGTCCTGACTTTC. V gene TRBV20-1 combines with J gene TRBJ2-6; 7 bases match TRBD2. With V trimmed by 0 bases and J by 1 base, 3 bases remained unmatched. CDR1 and CDR2 from the germline V gene are DFQATT and SNEGSKA (reference sequence). The CDR3 loop spans 16 amino acids.

This clonotype was detected only a few times. The rearrangement uses TRBV4-1 and TRBJ1-2, with 9 bases that match TRBD1. The germline CDR1 and CDR2 sequences are MGHRA and YSYEKL. With V trimmed by 1 base and J by 4 bases, 7 bases remained unmatched. The CDR3 is 16 amino acids. This CDR3 reads CASSQVPGTGIYGYTF. CDR3 DNA sequence: TGCGCCAGCAGCCAAGTTCCAGGGACAGGGATCTATGGCTACACCTTC.

There are a few counts of this clonotype. The rearrangement joins TRBV6-2 or TRBV6-3 to TRBJ1-2; D possibly corresponds to TRBD1 (6 bases). V lost 5 bases, J lost 4 bases, and 20 bases lay in between. The CDR3 totals 16 residues. Germline loops: CDR1 MNHEY, CDR2 SVGEGT. CDR3 sequence: CASSLTDRILGYGYTF. The CDR3, as DNA: TGTGCCAGCAGTCTCACCGACAGGATCCTAGGCTATGGCTACACCTTC.

The sample holds a few counts of this clonotype. A much larger clonotype is one base distant, so this may be a read error. The chain has TRBV29-1 and TRBJ2-1, with 7 bases that match TRBD2. After removal of 4 bases from V and 6 bases from J, the junction contained 3 bases not matched to a gene. This CDR3 contains 12 residues. Looked up from germline, CDR1 is SQVTM and CDR2 is ANQGSEA. DNA of the CDR3: TGCAGCGTTGGGGGGGGGTGCAATGAGCAGTTCTTC. It translates to CSVGGGCNEQFF.